This TCR beta chain was sequenced in a study of vaccination effects on CD4 cells after COVID-19. The assay was immunoSEQ multiplex PCR, and TCRdb's table has in-frame clones only and misses some. The data contain around 50,000 clones, 76% of them seen just once; the ten biggest clones take up 12%. Germline CDR1 and CDR2: SGHTS and YDEGEE. CDR3 length: 14 residues. V lost 2 bases to trimming and J lost 2 bases, with 9 bases between them. In the case of this clone: Its target is unknown.

At the end of 9 to 11 days of culture, CD4+ T cells were isolated. The rearrangement joins TRBV5-8 to TRBJ2-3; unclear D gene. The sequence was collected from a human donor who had a prior SARS-CoV-2 infection. The source material was CD4+ T cells from PBMCs cultured without peptide, sampled before COVID-19 vaccination. The CDR3 region is CASSFGSVTDTQYF. The CDR3, as DNA: TGTGCCAGCAGCTTCGGTTCAGTCACAGATACGCAGTATTTT.